What follows are 19 T cell receptor beta chains derived from one specimen sequenced in a study of control samples from healthy donors and cancer patients. Generated by immunoSEQ multiplex PCR, the TCRdb table keeps only in-frame clones and is missing some. This sample has roughly 450,000 clones, with more than 80% found just once. What was sequenced was PBMCs. The receptor source for this set is a man aged 35 to 55 with head and neck cancer.

This chain connects TRBV2 to TRBJ1-5, with 9 bases identical to TRBD1. The CDR3 has 15 amino acids. CDR1 and CDR2 from the germline V gene are SNHLY and FYNNEI. Trimming cost V 3 bases and J 5 bases; bases outside gene matches: 5. The CDR3 nucleotides read TGTGCCAGCAGTGACACAGGGGGCACTTATCAGCCCCAGCATTTT. Translated: CASSDTGGTYQPQHF.

The chain links TRBV29-1 to TRBJ2-1; D might be TRBD1 or TRBD2, each matching 5 bases. From germline, CDR1 is SQVTM and CDR2 ANQGSEA. This CDR3 comprises 13 residues. Trimming left V 6 bases short and J 0 bases short, with 9 bases between. The CDR3 here is CSVEDNSYNEQFF. CDR3 bases: TGCAGCGTGGAGGACAACTCCTACAATGAGCAGTTCTTC.

The chain couples TRBV4-1 to TRBJ2-7; no clear D gene. There are 15 residues in the CDR3. V was pared by 2 bases and J by 1 base, with 12 bases between. Germline assignment: CDR1 MGHRA and CDR2 YSYEKL. Here the CDR3 reads CASSQHATDSYEQYF. DNA of the CDR3: TGCGCCAGCAGCCAACACGCGACGGATTCCTACGAGCAGTACTTC.

The chain employs TRBV29-1 and TRBJ2-2; TRBD1 matches at 9 bases. The CDR3 covers 14 residues. The germline V gene has CDR1 SQVTM and CDR2 ANQGSEA. V gave up 7 bases and J gave up 5 bases; unmatched junction bases: 8. The CDR3 region is CSGGDRARTGELFF. The CDR3 bases are TGCAGCGGCGGGGACAGGGCCCGGACCGGGGAGCTGTTTTTT.

The rearrangement links TRBV11-3 to TRBJ1-1, with 8 bases fitting TRBD1. V lost 6 bases and J lost 8; bases outside the gene matches: 5. The V gene's germline CDR1 is SGHNT and CDR2 YENEEA. The CDR3 consists of 12 residues. This chain's CDR3 is CASSSGQGEAFF. In DNA, the CDR3 is TGTGCCAGCAGTTCAGGACAGGGAGAAGCTTTCTTT.

The chain joins TRBV10-1 to TRBJ2-1; unclear D gene. Trimming took off 0 bases at V and 12 bases at J, with 12 bases between the two ends. The CDR3 runs 13 residues. Germline CDR1 WNHNN, CDR2 SYGVQD (reference sequence). CDR3 sequence: CASSESRVSRQFF. In DNA form, the CDR3 reads TGCGCCAGCAGTGAGTCTCGGGTCAGCCGGCAGTTCTTC.

The genes are TRBV15 and TRBJ1-4; 7 bases agree with TRBD1. J gave up 7 bases and V 4 bases, and 9 bases lay outside the gene matches. The CDR3 spans 15 residues. From germline, CDR1 is LNHNV and CDR2 YYDKDF (reference sequence). The CDR3: CATSILKDRREKLFF. CDR3 nucleotide sequence: TGTGCCACCAGCATTCTGAAGGACAGGCGTGAAAAACTGTTTTTT.

This chain uses TRBV5-1 with TRBJ1-5; the D gene is possibly TRBD1 (5 bases). V was shortened by 7 bases and J by 0 bases, with 11 bases between the two germline ends. The germline gives CDR1 SGHRS, CDR2 YFSETQ. The CDR3 is 14 amino acids. The CDR3 DNA reads as TGCGCCAGCCGCCGGGACGCTAGCAATCAGCCCCAGCATTTT. This gives the protein CASRRDASNQPQHF. Based on the CDR3 plus reference TRBV5-1 and TRBJ1-5, the full variable domain is KAGVTQTPRYLIKTRGQQVTLSCSPISGHRSVSWYQQTPGQGLQFLFEYFSETQRNKGNFPGRFSGRQFSNSRSEMNVSTLELGDSALYLCASRRDASNQPQHFGDGTRLSIL.

The genes are TRBV7-9 and TRBJ1-2; TRBD1 agrees at 11 bases. The CDR3 consists of 14 residues. Germline values: CDR1 SEHNR, CDR2 FQNEAQ (reference sequence). V lost 5 bases, J lost 4 bases, and 3 bases stayed unmatched. The CDR3 DNA reads as TGTGCCAGCAGCCCCGGGACAGGGGGCTATGGCTACACCTTC. Encoded protein: CASSPGTGGYGYTF.

The J gene is TRBJ1-2, the V gene TRBV6-1; unclear D gene. V was cut by 4 bases and J by 0 bases, with 15 bases left in between. The CDR3 extends over 16 amino acids. CDR1 is MNHNS and CDR2 is SASEGT in the germline V gene. For the CDR3, the DNA is TGTGCCAGCAGTGCACGGCAGGATTTAGCTAACTATGGCTACACCTTC. Translating it yields CASSARQDLANYGYTF.

J is TRBJ2-7 and V is TRBV7-9, with D perhaps TRBD2 (5 bases). The CDR3 loop spans 16 amino acids. Germline V CDR1 and CDR2: SEHNR, FQNEAQ (reference sequence). The V end was cut by 4 bases, the J end by 0 bases, with 16 bases between. CDR3 sequence (DNA): TGTGCCAGCAGCTCGTGGGGAGACACCTCCTCCTACGAGCAGTACTTC. It codes for CASSSWGDTSSYEQYF.

J is TRBJ1-4 and V is TRBV15, with D unresolved. Germline V gives CDR1 LNHNV, CDR2 YYDKDF (reference sequence). The V gene lost 1 base and the J gene lost 8 bases, with 20 bases spanning the gap. This CDR3 contains 17 residues. The CDR3 nucleotides read TGTGCCACCAGCAGAGGTTTGCAGCTTGAAGGTGGGGAAAAACTGTTTTTT. This encodes CATSRGLQLEGGEKLFF.

This chain joins TRBV12-5 and TRBJ1-5, with D tentatively TRBD1 (6 bases). The ends were cut back, 7 bases at V and 3 bases at J, with 16 bases in the middle. The CDR3 totals 15 residues. Germline V gives CDR1 LGHNT, CDR2 FRNRAP. CDR3 region: CASALAPGDNQPQHF. The CDR3 DNA follows: TGTGCTAGTGCCCTGGCCCCAGGGGACAATCAGCCCCAGCATTTT.

The rearrangement joins TRBV11-3 to TRBJ2-4, with 8 bases identical to TRBD1. V gave up 5 bases and J gave up 1 base; unmatched junction bases: 4. Germline CDR1 SGHNT, CDR2 YENEEA. The CDR3 extends over 15 amino acids. The CDR3: CASSDRTGAKNIQYF. DNA of the CDR3: TGTGCCAGCAGCGACCGGACAGGGGCCAAAAACATTCAGTACTTC.

The chain is built from TRBV5-1 and TRBJ2-7; D not certain. The CDR3 extends over 14 amino acids. In germline, CDR1 is SGHRS, CDR2 YFSETQ. V dropped 0 bases and J dropped 2 bases, with 9 bases sitting between them. CDR3 DNA: TGCGCCAGCAGCTTGGGGCAGCCAACCTACGAGCAGTACTTC. Protein sequence: CASSLGQPTYEQYF.

The chain links TRBV5-1 to TRBJ2-2; a possible D gene is TRBD2 (7 bases). This CDR3 spans 15 amino acids. The germline V and J ends were trimmed by 1 base and 7 bases, with 14 bases remaining between them. Per the germline V gene, CDR1 is SGHRS and CDR2 is YFSETQ. CDR3 amino acids: CASSLLQGGDGELFF. CDR3 bases: TGCGCCAGCAGCTTGTTACAGGGAGGGGACGGGGAGCTGTTTTTT.

The CDR3 DNA is TGTGCCAGCAGCGTAGATGAGCTTTCCTCCTATAATTCACCCCTCCACTTT. Translating gives CASSVDELSSYNSPLHF. This chain joins TRBV9 and TRBJ1-6; D uncertain. The CDR3 runs 17 residues. V gave up 0 bases and J gave up 0 bases, with 10 bases separating them. Germline V gives CDR1 SGDLS, CDR2 YYNGEE.

Remarks on this clone: Other DNA sequences of this sample code for an identical CDR3. The chain has TRBV10-3 and TRBJ2-1; 11 bases align to TRBD2. In germline, CDR1 is ENHRY, CDR2 SYGVKD. The V and J ends lost 10 bases and 10 bases, in that order; junction bases with no gene match: 15. This CDR3 has 15 amino acids. CDR3 amino acids: CATLAGTSGRGEQFF. In DNA, the CDR3 is TGTGCCACCCTCGCCGGGACTAGCGGAAGGGGGGAGCAGTTCTTC.

In DNA form, the CDR3 reads TGTGCCAGCAGTTCCTGGGGACTAGCGGGCTCCTACGAGCAGTACTTC. Protein: CASSSWGLAGSYEQYF. The chain couples TRBV27 to TRBJ2-7; 12 nucleotides align to TRBD2. The CDR3 contains 16 residues. V lost 4 bases and J lost 0; bases outside the gene matches: 4. The germline gives CDR1 MNHEY, CDR2 SMNVEV (reference sequence).